The rows below give T cell receptor beta chains drawn from one sample of a study of blood T cell repertoires in COVID-19. Clones were sequenced by immunoSEQ multiplex PCR, and TCRdb holds only the in-frame ones, with some missing. Seen here are about 200,000 clones, roughly 88% observed once, and the top ten hold 18%. The sample comprised peripheral blood. The source of these receptors is a man aged 45-65 years with COVID-19, enrolled during active disease. Each CDR3 is given without its conserved first and last residue.

v_gene	j_gene	CDR3aa
TRBV28	TRBJ1-5	ASSLMAGQAYSNQPQH
TRBV25-1	TRBJ2-1	ASSDSIGRAGEQF
TRBV7-2	TRBJ2-2	ASSLVRSGLF
TRBV12-3/TRBV12-4	TRBJ1-1	ASRGQDISEAF
TRBV7-2	TRBJ1-4	ASSPVQGAWEKLF
TRBV19	TRBJ2-5	ASSSYRGRRETQY
TRBV5-1	TRBJ1-4	ASSERRGEKLF
TRBV30	TRBJ2-3	AWTDRGPDTQY
TRBV2	TRBJ2-3	ASTPGLAGGSDTQY
TRBV7-2	TRBJ2-7	ASSLWRLDEQY
TRBV18	TRBJ1-4	ASSPLYGTGEEKLF
TRBV27	TRBJ1-4	ASSLVPSNEKLF
TRBV7-9	TRBJ1-5	ASSSDSGQSNQPQH
TRBV18	TRBJ2-3	ASSPPLTARTDTQY
TRBV12-3/TRBV12-4	TRBJ1-1	AITGGGTEAF
TRBV2	TRBJ2-5	ASSVQGETQY
TRBV28	TRBJ2-7	ASSFGDRGYEQY
TRBV12-3/TRBV12-4	TRBJ2-7	ASRDRAAYEQY
TRBV9	TRBJ1-1	ASSDRGNTEAF